This entry lists 3 T cell receptor beta chains sequenced from one sample in a study of blood T cells in healthy people across ages. Combining a sample-barcoded 5' primer with a J-beta primer mix, a second PCR ran for about 7 to 11 cycles. TCRdb fed the 5' RACE reads into MiXCR, producing one record per CDR3 protein. The profile shows 980,000 or so distinct CDR3 sequences, about 48% of them singletons. The sample taken for sequencing was blood. Receptors originate from a man between 25 and 39 years old in good health.

The rearrangement uses TRBV2 and TRBJ1-6, with D possibly being TRBD1 (6 bases). From germline, CDR1 is SNHLY and CDR2 FYNNEI. CDR3 length: 14 residues. Trimming removed 7 bases at V and 10 bases at J, with 17 bases between. The CDR3 reads CASMTGGQNSPLHF. The DNA of the CDR3 is TGTGCCAGCATGACGGGGGGGCAAAACTCACCCCTCCACTTT. Complete variable domain (other parts from reference TRBV2 and TRBJ1-6): EPEVTQTPSHQVTQMGQEVILRCVPISNHLYFYWYRQILGQKVEFLVSFYNNEISEKSEIFDDQFSVERPDGSNFTLKIRSTKLEDSAMYFCASMTGGQNSPLHFGNGTRLTVT.

The CDR3 protein is CASSHAGSTDTQYF. CDR3 sequence (DNA): TGTGCCAGCAGCCACGCGGGGAGCACAGATACGCAGTATTTT. The V call is TRBV3-1, the J call TRBJ2-3; D perhaps matches TRBD2 (6 bases). There are 14 residues in the CDR3. CDR1 and CDR2 (germline): LGHDT, YNNKEL (reference sequence). V was cut by 3 bases and J by 0 bases, with 7 bases left in between.

The V gene is TRBV5-1, the J gene TRBJ2-3; D remains unclear. Germline CDR1 reads SGHRS; CDR2 reads YFSETQ. V lost 5 bases to trimming and J lost 3 bases, with 16 bases between them. This CDR3 is 15 amino acids long. Here the CDR3 DNA reads TGCGCCAGCAGTGCGTTGTCTTCGGAAACAGATACGCAGTATTTT. Protein sequence: CASSALSSETDTQYF. The variable domain in full, completed from reference TRBV5-1 and TRBJ2-3, reads KAGVTQTPRYLIKTRGQQVTLSCSPISGHRSVSWYQQTPGQGLQFLFEYFSETQRNKGNFPGRFSGRQFSNSRSEMNVSTLELGDSALYLCASSALSSETDTQYFGPGTRLTVL.